These T cell receptor beta chains were read from a single sample in a study of T cell repertoires in cytomegalovirus infection. These receptors' targets are unknown. TCRdb reanalysed the reads using MiXCR and keeps one entry per CDR3 protein. The repertoire holds hundreds of thousands of distinct CDR3 sequences, roughly a third seen once, with about 17% in the top ten. The sample consisted of cultured PBMCs, taken from culture after CMV antigen stimulation. These receptors all come from a human donor in good health (CMV status not recorded). Some clones in this sample may be carry-over from other donors' samples. The CDR3 runs from the conserved cysteine through the conserved F or W. A D gene is named only where the DNA matches it firmly. Where a row states a size, it is once, few, many or the class of an expanded clone; other rows omit it.

size	D	J	V	CDR3	DNA
few	.	TRBJ1-1	TRBV29-1	CSALTSLEAFF	TGCAGCGCCCTGACATCTTTAGAAGCTTTCTTT
.	.	TRBJ1-1	TRBV11-2	CASSFGFGNMNTEAFF	TGTGCCAGCAGCTTCGGGTTCGGAAATATGAACACTGAAGCTTTCTTT
once	.	TRBJ2-1	TRBV4-1	CASSQGTNFYNEQFF	TGCGCCAGCAGCCAAGGGACCAATTTCTACAATGAGCAGTTCTTC
few	.	TRBJ2-7	TRBV19	CASSINRGSTYEQYF	TGTGCCAGTAGTATAAATAGGGGAAGCACCTACGAGCAGTACTTC
.	.	TRBJ1-1	TRBV19	CASSTHLGGEAFF	TGTGCCAGTAGTACACATCTAGGAGGCGAAGCTTTCTTT
once	TRBD1	TRBJ2-3	TRBV27	CASSLKTGIDTQYF	TGTGCCAGCAGTTTGAAGACAGGGATAGATACGCAGTATTTT
.	TRBD2	TRBJ2-3	TRBV7-9	CASSPTVLGISGSPTDTQYF	TGTGCCAGCAGCCCGACTGTTTTAGGTATCAGCGGGAGTCCCACAGATACGCAGTATTTT
.	.	TRBJ1-3	TRBV7-9	CASSLSLEGNTIYF	TGTGCCAGCAGCTTATCGCTCGAAGGAAACACCATATATTTT
.	.	TRBJ1-1	TRBV7-8	CASSPGTLYTEAFF	TGTGCCAGCAGCCCGGGGACCCTGTACACTGAAGCTTTCTTT
once	.	TRBJ1-3	TRBV18	CASSPPLVGSVTGNTIYF	TGTGCCAGCTCACCACCTTTGGTGGGGTCGGTTACTGGAAACACCATATATTTT
many	.	TRBJ2-3	TRBV7-2	CASSSVTDTQYF	TGTGCCAGCAGTTCAGTAACAGATACGCAGTATTTT
few	.	TRBJ1-2	TRBV7-2	CASSRGLSGGSNGYTF	TGTGCCAGCAGCCGGGGCCTCTCTGGGGGGTCTAATGGCTACACCTTC
.	.	TRBJ2-1	TRBV13	CASSLGQRYNEQFF	TGTGCCAGCAGCTTAGGACAGCGATACAATGAGCAGTTCTTC
.	TRBD1	TRBJ2-4	TRBV20-1	CSAPDRKNIQYF	TGCAGTGCTCCGGACAGGAAAAACATTCAGTACTTC
few	.	TRBJ2-3	TRBV24-1	CATSTGIPPDTQYF	TGTGCCACCAGTACGGGGATCCCCCCCGATACGCAGTATTTT
.	.	TRBJ1-2	TRBV19	CASSIVQSNYGYTF	TGTGCCAGTAGTATTGTCCAGTCTAACTATGGCTACACCTTC
few	.	TRBJ2-3	TRBV4-1	CASSQGSNTQYF	TGCGCCAGCAGCCAAGGTAGCAATACGCAGTATTTT